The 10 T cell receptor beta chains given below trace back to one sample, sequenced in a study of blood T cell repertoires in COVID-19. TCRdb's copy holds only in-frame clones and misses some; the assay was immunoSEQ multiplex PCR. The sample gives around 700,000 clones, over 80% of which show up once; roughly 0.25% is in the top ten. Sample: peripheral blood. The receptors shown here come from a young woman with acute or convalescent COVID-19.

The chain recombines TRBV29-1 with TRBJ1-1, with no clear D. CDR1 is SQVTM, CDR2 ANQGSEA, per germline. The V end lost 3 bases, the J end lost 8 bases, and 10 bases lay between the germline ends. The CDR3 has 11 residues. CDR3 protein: CSVDSMREAFF. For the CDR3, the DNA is TGCAGCGTTGACTCTATGAGGGAAGCTTTCTTT.

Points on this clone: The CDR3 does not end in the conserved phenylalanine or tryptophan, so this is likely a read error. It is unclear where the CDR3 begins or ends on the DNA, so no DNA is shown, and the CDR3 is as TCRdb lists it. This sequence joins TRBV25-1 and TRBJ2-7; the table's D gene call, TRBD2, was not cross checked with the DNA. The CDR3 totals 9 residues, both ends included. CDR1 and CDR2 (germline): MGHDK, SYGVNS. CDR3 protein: CASRGLAQC.

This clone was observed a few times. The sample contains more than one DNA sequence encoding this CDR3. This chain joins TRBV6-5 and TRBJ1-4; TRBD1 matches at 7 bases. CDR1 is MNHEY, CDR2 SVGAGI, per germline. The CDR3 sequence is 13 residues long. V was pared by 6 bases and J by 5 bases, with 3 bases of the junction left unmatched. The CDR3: CASRDRENEKLFF. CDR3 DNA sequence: TGTGCCAGCAGAGACAGGGAGAATGAAAAACTGTTTTTT.

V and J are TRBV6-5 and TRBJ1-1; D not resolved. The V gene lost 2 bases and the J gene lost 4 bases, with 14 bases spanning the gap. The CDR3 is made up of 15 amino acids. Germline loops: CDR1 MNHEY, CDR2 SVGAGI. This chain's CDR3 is CASSYRNIIATEAFF. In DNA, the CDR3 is TGTGCCAGCAGTTACCGGAATATTATAGCCACTGAAGCTTTCTTT.

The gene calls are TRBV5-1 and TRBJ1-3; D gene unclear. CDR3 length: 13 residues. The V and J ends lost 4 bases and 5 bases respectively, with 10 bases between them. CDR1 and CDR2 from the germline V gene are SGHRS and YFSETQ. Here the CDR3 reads CASSSGRRNTIYF. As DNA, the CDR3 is TGCGCCAGCAGCAGCGGAAGGCGAAACACCATATATTTT.

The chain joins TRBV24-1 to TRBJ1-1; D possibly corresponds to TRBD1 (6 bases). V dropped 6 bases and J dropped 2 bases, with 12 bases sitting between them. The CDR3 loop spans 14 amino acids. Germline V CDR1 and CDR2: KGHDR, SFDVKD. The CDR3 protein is CATSRAGTNTEAFF. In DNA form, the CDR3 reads TGTGCCACCAGTCGCGCCGGGACAAACACTGAAGCTTTCTTT.

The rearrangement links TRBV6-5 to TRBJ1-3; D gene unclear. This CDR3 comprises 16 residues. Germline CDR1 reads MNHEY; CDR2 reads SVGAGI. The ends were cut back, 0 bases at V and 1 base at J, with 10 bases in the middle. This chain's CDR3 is CASSYSVGKSGNTIYF. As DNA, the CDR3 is TGTGCCAGCAGTTACTCCGTTGGCAAATCTGGAAACACCATATATTTT.

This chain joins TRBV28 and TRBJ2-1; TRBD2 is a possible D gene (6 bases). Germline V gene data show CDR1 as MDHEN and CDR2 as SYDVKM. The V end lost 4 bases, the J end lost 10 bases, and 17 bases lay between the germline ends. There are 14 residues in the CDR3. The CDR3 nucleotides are TGTGCCAGCAGTTGGGACTTCGACGATCGAGAGCAGTTCTTC. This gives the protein CASSWDFDDREQFF.

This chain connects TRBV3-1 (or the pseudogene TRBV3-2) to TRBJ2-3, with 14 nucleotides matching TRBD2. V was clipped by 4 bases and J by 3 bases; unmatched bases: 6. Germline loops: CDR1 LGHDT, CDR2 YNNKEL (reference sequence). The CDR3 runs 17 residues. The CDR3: CASSLTSGGASTDTQYF. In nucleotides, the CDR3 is TGTGCCAGCAGCCTGACTAGCGGGGGGGCCTCTACAGATACGCAGTATTTT.

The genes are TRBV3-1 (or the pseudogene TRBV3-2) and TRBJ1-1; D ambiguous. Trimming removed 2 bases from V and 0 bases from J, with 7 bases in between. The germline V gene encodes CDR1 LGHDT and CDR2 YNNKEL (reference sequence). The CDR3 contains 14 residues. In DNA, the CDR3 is TGTGCCAGCAGCCAAACCACGGTGAACACTGAAGCTTTCTTT. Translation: CASSQTTVNTEAFF.